Sequencing of this TCR beta chain was carried out in a study of molecular identifiers for immune sequencing clone quantification. Study at large: In replicates, RNA taken from roughly 18,000 or 92,000 naive CD8 cells was divided five ways, and four portions underwent sequencing.

Study findings and constraints: Clones that had above 20 RNA copies took up over 97% of effector molecules but under 1% in naive cells.

Using a CD8+CD4-CCR7+CD45RA+ phenotype, naive CD8 T cells were sorted. The CDR3 has 15 amino acids. Germline V CDR1 and CDR2: MDHEN, SYDVKM. Trimming removed 5 bases from V and 8 bases from J; junction bases left unmatched: 9. This clonotype has at least ten counts. Its antigen is not known. One entry per CDR3 protein, called by TCRdb with MiXCR from the PCR reads. Here the sample spans about 640,000 distinct CDR3 sequences, 20% being singletons. This chain links TRBV28 with TRBJ2-1; 10 bases fit TRBD2. The clonotype was recovered from a human donor in good health. Some libraries in this study had Jurkat cell RNA spiked in. The sequenced sample was naive CD8+ T cells from blood, with Jurkat cell RNA spiked in. The subset: FACS-sorted CD8+CD4-CCR7+CD45RA+ naive T cells. The CDR3 nucleotides are TGTGCCAGCAGTAAGCGGGAGGGAGTTAGCTATGAGCAGTTCTTC. It encodes CASSKREGVSYEQFF.